Presented here are 24 T cell receptor beta chains from one specimen sequenced in a study of blood T cell repertoires in COVID-19. Profiled with immunoSEQ multiplex PCR; TCRdb holds only in-frame clones, not every one. The data contain under 300,000 clones, roughly nine tenths of them singletons. Sequenced sample: PBMCs or T cells enriched from blood (not recorded which). These receptors were obtained from a human donor in a cohort exposed to, infected with or recovered from COVID-19 (not recorded which). The donor label of this sample is uncertain.

This clone was counted between two and nine times. This chain uses TRBV5-1 with TRBJ1-6; D is possibly TRBD1 (5 bases). The CDR3 is 14 residues long. Trimming removed 0 bases at V and 15 bases at J, with 16 bases between. Germline V lookup: CDR1 SGHRS, CDR2 YFSETQ. The CDR3 loop reads CASSLAPQRGLLHF. CDR3 bases: TGCGCCAGCAGCTTGGCCCCCCAGAGGGGACTCCTCCACTTT.

The rearrangement joins TRBV29-1 to TRBJ1-6, with 7 bases lining up with TRBD1. The germline gives CDR1 SQVTM, CDR2 ANQGSEA. The CDR3 has 13 residues. V lost 4 bases, J lost 7 bases, and 4 bases stayed unmatched. This CDR3 is CSVVQGPNSPLHF. The CDR3 DNA is TGCAGCGTTGTACAGGGGCCAAATTCACCCCTCCACTTT.

The V gene is TRBV28, the J gene TRBJ1-6; TRBD1 aligns across 9 bases. Losses at the gene ends were 7 bases for V and 7 bases for J; bases not matched to a gene: 11. This CDR3 has 16 amino acids. The V gene's germline CDR1 is MDHEN and CDR2 SYDVKM. CDR3 bases: TGTGCCAGCACCCAAACCGGCGGGACAGGGAATTCACCCCTCCACTTT. Translation gives CASTQTGGTGNSPLHF.

This clone occurred once. V is TRBV4-1 and J is TRBJ2-2; 7 bases are a match to TRBD2. Per the germline V gene, CDR1 is MGHRA and CDR2 is YSYEKL. V gave up 1 base and J gave up 3 bases; unmatched junction bases: 2. The CDR3 has 15 residues. CDR3: CASSQGLADTGELFF. The DNA of the CDR3 is TGCGCCAGCAGCCAAGGACTAGCCGACACCGGGGAGCTGTTTTTT.

This chain's CDR3 is CASSLRGQSNSPLHF. CDR3 nucleotides: TGTGCCAGCAGCTTACGAGGACAGAGTAATTCACCCCTCCACTTT. The chain uses TRBV7-2 and TRBJ1-6, with D tentatively TRBD1 (6 bases). V was trimmed by 2 bases and J by 6 bases, leaving 11 bases between them. Germline V gives CDR1 SGHTA, CDR2 FQGNSA. This CDR3 contains 15 residues.

The chain has TRBV5-4 and TRBJ2-5; 7 nucleotides agree with TRBD2. With 0 bases clipped from V and 5 bases from J, the junction kept 16 bases outside the gene matches. The CDR3 is 18 residues long. CDR1 and CDR2 (germline): SGHNT, YYREEE (reference sequence). The CDR3 is CASSLGPRAGESQETQYF. As DNA, the CDR3 is TGTGCCAGCAGCTTGGGCCCACGGGCGGGGGAATCCCAGGAGACCCAGTACTTC.

The genes are TRBV6-5 and TRBJ1-3; tentatively, D is TRBD1 (6 bases). Trimming took off 6 bases at V and 7 bases at J, with 16 bases between the two ends. CDR3 length equals 14 residues. Germline V gene data show CDR1 as MNHEY and CDR2 as SVGAGI. The CDR3 DNA reads as TGTGCCAGCAGACCCGGGACATCAGGCAACACCATATATTTT. Protein: CASRPGTSGNTIYF.

The chain uses TRBV5-6 and TRBJ2-4, with 8 bases identical to TRBD1. Looked up from germline, CDR1 is SGHDT and CDR2 is YYEEEE. The V segment lost 2 bases and the J segment 7 bases; nucleotides outside the gene matches: 11. The CDR3 sequence is 16 residues long. The CDR3 sequence: CASSLTADRDINIQYF. DNA for the CDR3: TGTGCCAGCAGCTTAACCGCGGACAGGGATATTAACATTCAGTACTTC.

Note on this clone: The same CDR3 also results from other DNA sequences found in this sample. The chain employs TRBV7-9 and TRBJ1-3; 10 bases align to TRBD1. The CDR3 is 15 amino acids. Germline trimming cut 2 bases from V and 4 bases from J; bases unmatched to any gene: 2. Per germline, CDR1 SEHNR and CDR2 FQNEAQ (reference sequence). CDR3 sequence reads: CASSLRQGAGNTIYF. The CDR3 DNA reads as TGTGCCAGCAGCTTACGACAGGGGGCAGGAAACACCATATATTTT. Combining the CDR3 with reference TRBV7-9 and TRBJ1-3 gives the whole variable domain DTGVSQNPRHKITKRGQNVTFRCDPISEHNRLYWYRQTLGQGPEFLTYFQNEAQLEKSRLLSDRFSAERPKGSFSTLEIQRTEQGDSAMYLCASSLRQGAGNTIYFGEGSWLTVV.

V is TRBV19 and J is TRBJ1-2; D is possibly TRBD1 (6 bases). V lost 2 bases and J lost 4, with 23 bases in between. The CDR3 has 18 residues. Germline loops: CDR1 LNHDA, CDR2 SQIVND (reference sequence). DNA of the CDR3: TGTGCCAGTAGTATAAGAGGGGGTGCGTTCCACCAACTCTATGGCTACACCTTC. Translating gives CASSIRGGAFHQLYGYTF.

The chain employs TRBV19 and TRBJ2-3; D is undetermined. The CDR3 is 12 amino acids. Germline V lookup: CDR1 LNHDA, CDR2 SQIVND (reference sequence). The V end lost 3 bases, the J end lost 3 bases, and 4 bases lay between the germline ends. The CDR3 loop is CASSMSTDTQYF. The CDR3, as DNA: TGTGCCAGTAGTATGTCAACAGATACGCAGTATTTT.

V and J are TRBV27 and TRBJ1-1; 8 nucleotides agree with TRBD1. The CDR3 extends over 13 amino acids. CDR1 and CDR2 from the germline V gene are MNHEY and SMNVEV (reference sequence). Unmatched junction bases numbered 3, after V lost 2 bases and J lost 7 bases. The CDR3 here is CASSLRTGIEAFF. In DNA form, the CDR3 reads TGTGCCAGCAGTTTACGGACAGGGATTGAAGCTTTCTTT.

This sequence joins TRBV5-1 and TRBJ2-3; unclear D gene. Between the trimmed V and J ends, which lost 0 bases and 0 bases, there was a span of 8 bases. The CDR3 is made up of 15 amino acids. In germline, CDR1 is SGHRS, CDR2 YFSETQ. The CDR3 protein is CASSLDHTSTDTQYF. In DNA, the CDR3 is TGCGCCAGCAGCTTGGACCACACCAGCACAGATACGCAGTATTTT.

The chain uses TRBV9 and TRBJ2-1; weak D call: TRBD1 (6 bases). Germline CDR1 and CDR2: SGDLS and YYNGEE. This CDR3 has 13 residues. The ends were cut back, 3 bases at V and 6 bases at J, with 10 bases in the middle. The CDR3 coding sequence is TGTGCCAGCAGCGCGGACAGCTTCAATGAGCAGTTCTTC. It is translated as CASSADSFNEQFF. Looking up the rest from reference TRBV9 and TRBJ2-1 gives the full variable domain: DSGVTQTPKHLITATGQRVTLRCSPRSGDLSVYWYQQSLDQGLQFLIQYYNGEERAKGNILERFSAQQFPDLHSELNLSSLELGDSALYFCASSADSFNEQFFGPGTRLTVL.

The chain is built from TRBV18 and TRBJ2-7; 8 nucleotides align to TRBD1. CDR3 size: 15 residues. The V and J ends lost 2 bases and 2 bases, in that order; junction bases with no gene match: 5. Germline V lookup: CDR1 KGHSH, CDR2 LQKENI. CDR3 amino acids: CASSPGQGLAYEQYF. In DNA form, the CDR3 reads TGTGCCAGCTCACCAGGACAGGGCCTTGCCTACGAGCAGTACTTC.

The V gene is TRBV7-6, the J gene TRBJ2-3, with unresolved D. The V gene lost 2 bases and the J gene lost 4 bases, with 13 bases spanning the gap. The CDR3 is 15 residues long. Germline V lookup: CDR1 SGHVS, CDR2 FNYEAQ. The CDR3 reads CASSLRVAVPDTQYF. The CDR3 DNA sequence: TGTGCCAGCAGCTTAAGAGTTGCGGTGCCAGATACGCAGTATTTT.

V and J are TRBV5-1 and TRBJ2-5; D is unresolved. V was pared by 2 bases and J by 4 bases, with 12 bases between. In germline, CDR1 is SGHRS, CDR2 YFSETQ. This CDR3 spans 14 amino acids. The CDR3 sequence is CASSFLPWAETQYF. CDR3 in DNA: TGCGCCAGCAGCTTCTTACCGTGGGCAGAGACCCAGTACTTC.

This clone appeared a single time. The V and J genes are TRBV7-2 and TRBJ1-1; D perhaps matches TRBD1 (6 bases). Trimming pared 4 bases from V and 5 bases from J, leaving 11 bases between. The CDR3 sequence is 13 residues long. The germline CDR1 and CDR2 sequences are SGHTA and FQGNSA. CDR3 coding DNA: TGTGCCAGCAGCTATCTCACAGGGACTGAAGCTTTCTTT. Encoded protein: CASSYLTGTEAFF.

The chain joins TRBV11-2 to TRBJ2-2; D is ambiguous. CDR3 length equals 15 residues. Germline assignment: CDR1 SGHAT and CDR2 FQNNGV. Trimming removed 1 base from V and 1 base from J, with 7 bases in between. The CDR3 DNA reads as TGTGCCAGCAGCTTAGGGTTGCGGAACACCGGGGAGCTGTTTTTT. Amino acid sequence: CASSLGLRNTGELFF.

The chain employs TRBV11-2 and TRBJ1-1; D ambiguous. Germline-derived CDR1 and CDR2 are SGHAT and FQNNGV. The CDR3 extends over 14 amino acids. Trimming stripped 5 bases from V and 2 bases from J, with 12 bases between. The CDR3: CASSRGGSNTEAFF. In nucleotides, the CDR3 is TGTGCCAGCAGCCGTGGCGGATCCAACACTGAAGCTTTCTTT.

In its sample, this clone was seen once. The gene calls are TRBV6-5 and TRBJ1-1; TRBD1 matches at 7 bases. CDR3 length: 14 amino acids. J was trimmed by 0 bases and V by 9 bases; bases with no gene match: 7. Germline CDR1 MNHEY, CDR2 SVGAGI. CDR3 region: CASTPRGLNTEAFF. For the CDR3, the DNA is TGTGCCAGTACTCCGAGGGGGCTGAACACTGAAGCTTTCTTT.

A single count supports this clone. The chain links TRBV7-2 to TRBJ2-3, with a weak D call TRBD1 (5 bases). The CDR3 runs to 16 residues. Trimming took 1 base from V and 2 from J, leaving 13 bases between them. From germline, CDR1 is SGHTA and CDR2 FQGNSA. CDR3 bases: TGTGCCAGCAGCTTAGTAGGTCTGGGGCTCACAGATACGCAGTATTTT. Translation gives CASSLVGLGLTDTQYF.

In regard to this clone: Its ends do not fully match the called genes, so a read error is possible. This rearrangement joins TRBV27 to TRBJ1-6, with D possibly TRBD1 on 5 matching bases. Per the germline V gene, CDR1 is MNHEY and CDR2 is SMNVEV (reference sequence). CDR3 length: 17 residues. The CDR3: CASSLSPTVRDNSPLHF. The CDR3 coding sequence is TGTGCCAGCAGTCTATCGCCGACAGTTCGGGATAATTCACCCCTCCACTTT.

The chain uses TRBV7-6 and TRBJ2-5, with TRBD1 as a possible D gene (7 bases). This CDR3 has 16 residues. Germline V gives CDR1 SGHVS, CDR2 FNYEAQ. The V end lost 5 bases, the J end lost 4 bases, and 20 bases lay between the germline ends. In DNA, the CDR3 is TGTGCCAGCAGCCCCTGGGGGGCAGGGGGTCGAGAGACCCAGTACTTC. Translating gives CASSPWGAGGRETQYF.